The entry below gives a single T cell receptor beta chain sequence along with its context. These data come from a study of T cell changes during pregnancy in multiple sclerosis. Repertoires were generated with immunoSEQ multiplex PCR, while TCRdb's copy carries only in-frame clones and drops some. The sample carries 50,000 to 70,000 clones, 93% recorded once. Specimen: peripheral blood, collected after pregnancy. The clonotype originates from a female donor with multiple sclerosis, enrolled in a pregnancy study.

The CDR3 DNA is TGTGCCTGGAGTTCAGGAGGAGGGCAGCCCCAGCATTTT. This codes for CAWSSGGGQPQHF. The genes are TRBV30 and TRBJ1-5; no firm D call. The V end was cut by 2 bases, the J end by 7 bases, with 12 bases between. Germline CDR1 reads GTSNPN; CDR2 reads SVGIG (reference sequence). The CDR3 spans 13 residues.